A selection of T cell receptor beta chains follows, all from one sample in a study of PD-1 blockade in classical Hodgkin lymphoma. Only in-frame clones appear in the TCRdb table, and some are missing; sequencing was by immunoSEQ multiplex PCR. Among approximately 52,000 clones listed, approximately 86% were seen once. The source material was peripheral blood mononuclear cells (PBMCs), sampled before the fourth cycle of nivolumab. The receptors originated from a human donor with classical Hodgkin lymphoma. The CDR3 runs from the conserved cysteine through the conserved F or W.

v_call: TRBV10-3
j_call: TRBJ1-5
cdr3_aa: CAIWQGATNQPQHF

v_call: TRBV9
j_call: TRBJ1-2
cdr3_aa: CASSSRGTGASYGYTF

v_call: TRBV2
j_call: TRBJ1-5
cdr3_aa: CASTPPLTGKGSNQPQHF

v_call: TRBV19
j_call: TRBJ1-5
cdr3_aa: CASIPRGSDNQPQHF

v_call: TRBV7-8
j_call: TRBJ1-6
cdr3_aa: CASSLQGVFYNSPLHF

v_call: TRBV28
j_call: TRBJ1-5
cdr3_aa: CASIGQGVRQPQHF

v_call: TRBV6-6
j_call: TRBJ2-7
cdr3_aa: CASDRGTYEQYF

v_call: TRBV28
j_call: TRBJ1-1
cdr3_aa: CASTNHRDLGRNTEAFF

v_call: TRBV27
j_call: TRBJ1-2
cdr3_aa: CASSQGLRGYGYTF

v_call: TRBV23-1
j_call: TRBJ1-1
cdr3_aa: CASSHLDRQAFF

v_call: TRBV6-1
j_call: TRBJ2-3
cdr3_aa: CASSVDRASTDTQYF

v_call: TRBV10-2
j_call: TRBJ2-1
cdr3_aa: CASRVLAGGPHEQFF

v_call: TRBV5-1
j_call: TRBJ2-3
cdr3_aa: CASSLALGLDTQYF

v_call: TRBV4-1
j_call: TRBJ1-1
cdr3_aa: CASSQGATGKMNTEAFF

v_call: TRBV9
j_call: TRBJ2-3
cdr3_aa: CASSVGGSEGGPGDTQYF

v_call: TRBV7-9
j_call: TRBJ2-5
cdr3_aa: CASSSGGVQYF

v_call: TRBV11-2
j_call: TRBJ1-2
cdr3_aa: CASSLDRSAGGYTF

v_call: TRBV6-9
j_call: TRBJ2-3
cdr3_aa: CASSQIPGAGGPIADTQYF

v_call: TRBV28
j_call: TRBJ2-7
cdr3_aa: CASSLWPYEQYF

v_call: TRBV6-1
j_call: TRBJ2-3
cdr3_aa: CATSQAGAGTDTQYF

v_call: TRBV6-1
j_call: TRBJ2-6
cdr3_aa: CASSEAHGDGANVLTF

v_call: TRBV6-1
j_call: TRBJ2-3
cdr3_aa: CASSPLAARGTQYF

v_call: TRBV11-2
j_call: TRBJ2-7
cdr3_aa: CASLTSGRDEQYF

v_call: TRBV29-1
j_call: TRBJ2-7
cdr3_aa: CSVEAQRRAFSYEQYF

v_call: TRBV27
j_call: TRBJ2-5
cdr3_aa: CASSSTTGGGETQYF

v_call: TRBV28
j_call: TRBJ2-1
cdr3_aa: CASSLLNEQFF